The following is a TCR beta chain sequence with its context. This clonotype was observed once. The antigen it binds to is not known. No quality values exist for individual bases; no much larger clone is one base distant. One read alone provides weak support. The data belong to a study of T-cell memory formation after mild COVID-19 (dated by TCRdb to the early 2020s). About the investigation overall: TCR sequence clusters from the two donors were found to be largely donor specific. Longitudinal TCRalpha and TCRbeta repertoire sequencing tracked T-cell clones expanding and contracting after mild COVID-19 in a couple of donors. The cohort comprised two young, previously healthy adult volunteers, one female and one male.

Ficoll-Paque density gradient centrifugation was used to isolate PBMCs. Sequencing was carried out with an Illumina NovaSeq 6000. Using 5'RACE with constant-segment primers, TCRalpha and TCRbeta cDNA libraries were constructed, with sample barcodes and unique molecular identifiers added in the process. Trizol reagent was used to extract RNA from every sample. Library amplification was performed in two PCR steps, and a second sample barcode and Illumina TruSeq adapters were introduced in the second step. Sequencing of the libraries was done on an Illumina NovaSeq, producing 2 x 150 bp paired-end reads. From the authors' description of their analysis: Reads were demultiplexed and collapsed into UMI-guided consensus sequences with migec v1.2.7. Using mixcr v2.1.11, UMI consensuses were aligned to TRA and TRB V and J templates and then assembled into clonotypes. A clonotype was counted as expanded or contracted only if both edgeR and NoisET called the change significant, with noise models trained on biological replicates. edgeR calls used a false discovery rate-adjusted p below 0.01 and a log2 fold-change threshold of 1. PCA with hierarchical clustering of max-normalized trajectories of the 1000 most abundant clonotypes was used as exploratory dynamics analysis. Separately sequenced CD4+ and CD8+ repertoires were used to assign the CD4 or CD8 phenotype of responding clones. TCRdb trimmed the raw reads at Q25, called clones with MiXCR and kept productive beta chains. For every CDR3 protein sequence, its rows merge into one entry that carries the most common genes and DNA. The V and J calls, along with clone size, are taken from TCRdb and not from the paper's own processing. The sample data list under 250,000 distinct CDR3 sequences, and roughly 14% of these were observed just once. The ten most abundant clones make up around 2% of the sample.

Broad study findings and their caveats: Some responding clones were detected in pre-infection memory, which suggested that pre-existing cross-reactive memory T cells had joined the SARS-CoV-2 response. Contracting CD4+ clones appeared mostly in the CM and EM memory subsets, whereas CD8+ clones were enriched in EMRA. Whether the second-wave clones peaking on day 37 were SARS-CoV-2 specific was not confirmed. The study covered only two mild cases, and larger cohorts including severe cases with pre-infection samples were considered necessary. Balanced CD4/CD8 phenotypes were observed for clones contracting from day 15 to 85, whereas a bias towards CD4+ was observed for a second wave of clones expanding from day 15 to 37.

The germline V gene gives CDR1 as SGHTA and CDR2 as FQGNSA. The CDR3 covers 16 residues, taking in both the cysteine and the phenylalanine. The DNA shown is the 48-base CDR3, in frame from base 1. V has 4 bases trimmed and J has 0 bases trimmed; junction bases matching no gene number 8. The rearranged chain carries TRBV7-2 and TRBJ1-1, with 7 junctional bases fitting TRBD1. This sequence was found in an adult woman who had mild COVID-19 (a few samples of this study predate the infection). The sample titles of this study are shuffled in the database, so cell type and time point are left out; the donor was told from shared clones. Sequenced: PBMCs or a T cell subset sorted from them (not recorded which). Here is the DNA: TGTGCCAGCAGCTCCCGCCCGGGACAGATGAACACTGAAGCTTTCTTT. Its translation reads: CASSSRPGQMNTEAFF.